One T cell receptor (beta chain) is described in this entry. Its antigen is currently not known. Base qualities are missing; no much larger clone stands one base away. The CDR3 runs 17 residues from the cysteine to the phenylalanine. Only the CDR3 part of the read is kept: 51 bases, read in frame from the first base. The germline V gene specifies ENHRY as CDR1 and SYGVKD as CDR2. At the junction V is shortened by 0 bases and J by 0 bases; bases outside the gene matches: 6. This record comes from a study of cytomegalovirus exposure and HLA in healthy donors (dated by TCRdb to about 2017). Describing the broader study: In an earlier analysis of some 550 of the donors, about 260 Gb of sequence data and 95 million to 130 million unique TCR beta sequences from roughly 190 million T cells were reported. All discovery cohort repertoires had been generated using a single sequencing platform. An early release that covered 500 to 800 HLA-typed donors contained approximately 290 gigabases of sequencing data and tens of millions of unique TCR sequences. A later analysis re-analyzed previously published TCR beta repertoires from 600 to 850 donors and added high-resolution HLA genotyping to study TCR occurrence patterns. The later analysis used no new phenotypic data to find candidate immune exposures, relying instead on TCR beta sequences and their occurrence across donors. Besides the first cohort of roughly 700 subjects, a separate validation cohort made up of over 95 different subjects was used. To decide whether each TCR beta V gene segment behaved as functional or pseudogenic, an earlier analysis of approximately 600 of the donors relied on high-throughput TCR beta sequencing. In a later genetic analysis, genome-wide SNP genotypes for 398 of the 666 donors were used, and that subset was treated as a discovery cohort. Donor age, sex, ethnicity and CMV serostatus were compiled alongside the repertoire data. The genetic ancestry cluster associated with self-reported Caucasian donors included about four fifths of the 350 to 500 genotyped donors. To predict cytomegalovirus infection status, the study brought together high-throughput TCR immunosequencing, statistical association of individual TCRs with disease status, and machine learning. Across around 400 genotyped donors of the cohort, an average of 235,054 unique TCR beta nucleotide sequences per donor were sequenced, and roughly 17% of those sequences were non-productive. The number of typed donors differed by locus: about 629-630 for A, B, C, DRB1 and DQB1; 500 to 550 for DQA1; approximately 600 for DPA1; and some 430 for DPB1. Using immunosequencing, the study profiled T cell repertoires from 550 to 750 subjects and related those repertoires to cytomegalovirus serostatus. Several DR-DQ haplotypes were treated as single units for association and clustering because of strong linkage in the cohort. HLA typing covered class I and class II loci at four-digit resolution. The study aimed to test whether signatures of past pathogen exposure could be identified by cataloging public T cell receptors. The investigation overall reported the following: This cohort had only TCR beta chains sequenced, and the lack of alpha or paired-chain data limited which features could be detected. Because HLA typing was missing for some donors at each locus, association tests included only the typed subset. In a later analysis, TCR association rates were found to vary across HLA loci, with the most associated TCRs seen for DRB1 alleles and the fewest for HLA-C alleles. Strong co-occurrence of HLA alleles, especially DR and DQ, made assigning TCR associations to individual alleles difficult. Because the 87-base-pair reads could not distinguish some IMGT-functional V segments, including TRBV6-2 and TRBV6-3, those segments were excluded. A further reported finding was that TCR beta sequences accurately predicted the HLA-A and HLA-B alleles for most subjects in the first cohort. According to a later analysis, most CMV-associated TCR beta chains appeared to be HLA-restricted, and the HLA associations seemed to be driven largely by CMV exposure. Several of the top co-occurrence clusters appeared to be linked to parvovirus B19, influenza, CMV and Epstein-Barr virus, according to a later analysis. The classifier was reported to diagnose cytomegalovirus status with high specificity and sensitivity in both the original cohort and the validation cohort. Roughly uniform sequencing depth across donors was assumed in presence/absence analyses, although this assumption may not hold. A cluster of highly shared sequence variants was judged likely to be a technical artifact of the sequencing pipeline. While some public TCRs were present in many individuals, most TCR sequences turned up only very rarely across donors. Over 15 rarely observed V segments, including chromosome 9 orphons, were excluded from the earlier analysis of some 590 of the donors because counts were too low. Compared with equally common non-associated chains, HLA-associated TCR beta chains in a later analysis were more clonally expanded and had lower generation probabilities. Correlated functional status among segregating V segments might be attributable to linkage disequilibrium, but an unknown experimental factor could not be ruled out. A few of the identified cytomegalovirus-associated TCR beta chains were confirmed in vitro to be specific for cytomegalovirus antigens. A later genetic analysis associated a missense DCLRE1C variant with V-gene and J-gene trimming of TCR beta chains, and an independent cohort replicated the association. Specific HLA alleles were associated with 16,951 TCR beta sequences at a false discovery rate of 0.05 in a later analysis. According to the authors, the approach could potentially be generalized to other disease states and immunological phenotypes. A later genetic analysis reported fewer N-insertions in productive TCRs among donors in an Asian-associated ancestry cluster than the roughly 670-donor mean. In an earlier analysis of some 540 of the donors, most TCR beta V segments appeared in productive rearrangements about 87% or about 30% of the time, broadly matching IMGT annotations. In the study, 150 to 200 TCR beta chains were listed as associated with cytomegalovirus. The only immune exposure information available for the cohort was CMV serostatus.

The cohort comprised fewer than 750 healthy bone marrow donors. At the time of sampling, all cohort members were nominally healthy, though unrecorded immune exposures were likely present. The donor was CMV seronegative and belonged to the group of 320 or so seronegative cohort members. A peripheral blood sample was provided by each donor, and peripheral blood mononuclear cells were used for TCR beta sequencing. The Qiagen DNeasy Blood Extraction Kit was used to extract genomic DNA from the blood cell samples. The method was the immunoSEQ multiplex PCR assay. The multiplex PCR relied on a mix of 60 forward primers for TCR Vbeta segments and 13 reverse primers for TCR Jbeta segments. The CDR3 region of rearranged TCR beta genes was amplified from genomic DNA with a multiplex PCR assay. Amplified TCR beta libraries were sequenced as 87-base-pair reads on the Illumina HiSeq System. Per the source publication's procedure: A later analysis tallied roughly 80 million unique TCR beta chains across the 666 repertoires, and approximately 9.9 million of those chains were shared by two or more donors. A nearest-neighbor algorithm error-corrected the raw reads and collapsed the reads into unique sequences, merging closely related sequences to remove PCR and sequencing errors. CDR3 sequences were aligned to IMGT reference sequences to assign V, D and J gene segments. Each retained sequence needed at least a six-nucleotide match to both a V gene segment and a J gene segment. A rearrangement was called productive if the CDR3 had no stop codons and remained in frame with V and J, and every other rearrangement was called non-productive. CDR3 was defined by IMGT convention, running from the second conserved V-encoded cysteine to the conserved J-encoded phenylalanine. In an earlier analysis of 500 to 650 of the donors, sequences lacking an unambiguous match to a single V gene segment were excluded. In an earlier analysis of several hundred of the donors, V segments were called functional above 56.7% productive rearrangements and were called segregating when the between-donor standard deviation exceeded 5%. To diagnose cytomegalovirus status from the catalog of TCR beta chain sequences, a statistical classification framework was built. V and J gene assignment, in a later analysis, came from comparing TCR nucleotide sequences with IMGT/GENE-DB human TR gene sequences. In a later analysis, CDR3 sequences and most-parsimonious VDJ recombination scenarios were assigned using the TCRdist pipeline. A later analysis defined each TCR beta chain by its CDR3 amino acid sequence plus V-gene family, and excluded reads lacking a unique V-gene family. To address suspected cross-contamination and a sequencing artifact, a later analysis removed 550 to 750 highly shared, low-generation-probability nucleotide sequences. A later analysis calculated a clonal expansion index for each public chain from normalized within-repertoire ranks of inferred template counts. In a later analysis, generation probabilities were computed using a VDJ recombination model fitted to out-of-frame rearrangements, and the results were checked against IGoR. Hypergeometric tests were used in a later analysis to score TCR-TCR, TCR-HLA and TCR-CMV co-occurrence, with a repertoire-size bias correction applied to the TCR pairs. A later analysis estimated false discovery rates by permuting HLA or CMV assignments 20 times. A later analysis grouped co-occurring TCRs with DBSCAN, adding TCRdist sequence similarity when clustering within HLA-allele-positive subsets. Co-occurrence clustering excluded repertoires with fewer than 30,000 or more than 120,000 public chains, plus five with anomalous nucleotide sharing. This immuneACCESS table, as held by TCRdb, lists in-frame sequences with V and J called but not all clones. Of the missing ones, under half trace to an unresolved V gene in checked studies; the others have no known cause. D and trimming were read from the DNA, whereas the V and J calls and clone size are those reported in that table. The sample records around 130,000 clones, about 80% of which are singletons. The ten largest clones take up about 2.6% of the sample.

The chain employs TRBV10-3 and TRBJ1-2; 8 nucleotides in the junction match TRBD1. The sequencing input was PBMCs. The sequence came from a man aged 25-45 years in good health and CMV-seronegative. At the DNA level, the sequence is TGTGCCATCAGTGAGTCGGAGACAGGGGCGGCTAACTATGGCTACACCTTC. It translates as CAISESETGAANYGYTF.